The 32 T cell receptor beta chains listed next were all sequenced from one sample in a study of cytomegalovirus exposure and HLA in healthy donors. 13 Jbeta primers and 60 Vbeta primers were used for the PCR. Assay used: immunoSEQ multiplex PCR; TCRdb lists only in-frame clones, some missing. The sample contains roughly 140,000 clones, 80% to 85% of which appear only once. The sample was PBMCs. These receptors were collected from a male donor in good health and CMV-seronegative.

The chain is built from TRBV11-3 and TRBJ2-6, with 8 bases aligning to TRBD2. The junction had 5 bases not matched to a gene; V was cut back by 5 bases and J by 2 bases. Germline V gene data show CDR1 as SGHNT and CDR2 as YENEEA. CDR3 length: 16 amino acids. The CDR3 spells CASSPSGGPGANVLTF. The CDR3 DNA sequence: TGTGCCAGCAGCCCCTCGGGGGGGCCTGGGGCCAACGTCCTGACTTTC.

The chain links TRBV29-1 to TRBJ2-3; a possible D gene is TRBD2 (5 bases). V lost 4 bases, J lost 2 bases, and 13 bases lay in between. Germline-derived CDR1 and CDR2 are SQVTM and ANQGSEA. The length of the CDR3 is 14 residues. The CDR3 here is CSVVAGSHTDTQYF. The CDR3 DNA follows: TGCAGCGTTGTGGCGGGCTCCCACACAGATACGCAGTATTTT.

The V and J genes are TRBV27 and TRBJ2-1; tentatively, D is TRBD1 (6 bases). Germline V gene sequence: CDR1 MNHEY, CDR2 SMNVEV (reference sequence). This CDR3 region has 15 residues. V was shortened by 5 bases and J by 3 bases, with 14 bases between the two germline ends. The chain's CDR3 is CASSLDGTNYNEQFF. The CDR3, as DNA: TGTGCCAGCAGTCTCGACGGGACAAACTACAATGAGCAGTTCTTC.

There are a few counts of this clone. This chain joins TRBV19 and TRBJ2-7; 7 bases map to TRBD1. J was trimmed by 1 base and V by 5 bases; bases with no gene match: 11. This CDR3 spans 16 amino acids. The germline CDR1 and CDR2 sequences are LNHDA and SQIVND (reference sequence). The CDR3 region is CASSFTPGQRSYEQYF. The CDR3 nucleotides are TGTGCCAGTAGTTTCACCCCGGGACAGAGGTCCTACGAGCAGTACTTC.

The chain is built from TRBV4-2 and TRBJ1-3; TRBD1 agrees at 7 bases. There are 16 residues in the CDR3. Trimming took 3 bases from V and 4 from J; bases not matched to a gene: 9. CDR1 and CDR2 (germline): LGHNA, YNFKEQ. CDR3 sequence (DNA): TGTGCCAGCAGCCAGGTGGGACAGAAATACGGAAACACCATATATTTT. This codes for CASSQVGQKYGNTIYF.

The CDR3 sequence: CASSLLQSSGNTIYF. For the CDR3, the DNA is TGTGCCAGCAGTTTATTACAGAGCTCTGGAAACACCATATATTTT. The chain uses TRBV28 and TRBJ1-3; D is ambiguous. The V end was cut by 1 base, the J end by 0 bases, with 7 bases between. This CDR3 comprises 15 residues. Germline CDR1 MDHEN, CDR2 SYDVKM.

Comments on this clone: The conserved closing phenylalanine or tryptophan is absent in this CDR3, likely reflecting a read error. The V call is TRBV18, the J call TRBJ1-1; 8 bases agree with TRBD1. Germline lookup yields CDR1 KGHSH and CDR2 LQKENI. J gave up 1 base and V 3 bases, and 4 bases lay outside the gene matches. CDR3 length: 15 amino acids. The DNA for the CDR3 is TGTGCCAGCTCACCGGGGACAGGAACGAACACTGAAGCTTTCCTT. This sequence encodes CASSPGTGTNTEAFL.

The chain links TRBV7-9 to TRBJ2-7; 7 bases align to TRBD2. Germline V lookup: CDR1 SEHNR, CDR2 FQNEAQ (reference sequence). This CDR3 is built from 14 residues. With V trimmed by 4 bases and J by 3 bases, 6 bases remained unmatched. CDR3: CASSYGLEIYEQYF. In DNA, the CDR3 is TGTGCCAGCAGCTACGGACTAGAGATCTACGAGCAGTACTTC. Combining the CDR3 with reference TRBV7-9 and TRBJ2-7 gives the whole variable domain DTGVSQNPRHKITKRGQNVTFRCDPISEHNRLYWYRQTLGQGPEFLTYFQNEAQLEKSRLLSDRFSAERPKGSFSTLEIQRTEQGDSAMYLCASSYGLEIYEQYFGPGTRLTVT.

The chain joins TRBV2 to TRBJ1-4; D perhaps matches TRBD1 (5 bases). CDR3 length: 13 residues. From germline, CDR1 is SNHLY and CDR2 FYNNEI. With 8 bases removed from V and 5 bases from J, the gap between germline ends came to 12 bases. CDR3 DNA sequence: TGTGCCAGCTCGACAGATTTAAATGAAAAACTGTTTTTT. Encoded protein: CASSTDLNEKLFF.

The chain combines TRBV7-9 with TRBJ2-7, with 9 bases matching TRBD1. This CDR3 region has 15 residues. V lost 5 bases, J lost 0 bases, and 5 bases stayed unmatched. The V gene's germline CDR1 is SEHNR and CDR2 FQNEAQ (reference sequence). CDR3 coding DNA: TGTGCCAGCAGCAAACAGGGGGCTCTCTCCTACGAGCAGTACTTC. As protein: CASSKQGALSYEQYF.

V is TRBV6-1 and J is TRBJ2-6, with a weak D call TRBD2 (5 bases). This CDR3 has 15 amino acids. Trimming removed 5 bases from V and 4 bases from J, with 12 bases in between. Germline loops: CDR1 MNHNS, CDR2 SASEGT. The chain's CDR3 is CASSRNGEGANVLTF. CDR3 nucleotides: TGTGCCAGCAGTAGGAACGGGGAGGGGGCCAACGTCCTGACTTTC.

This sequence joins TRBV10-2 and TRBJ2-3; 9 nucleotides align to TRBD2. Germline trimming cut 2 bases from V and 4 bases from J; bases unmatched to any gene: 13. In germline, CDR1 is WSHSY, CDR2 SAAADI. The CDR3 is 18 residues long. For the CDR3, the DNA is TGCGCCAGCAGTGAGGGGGCGGGGGGGCCTCGGAGAGCAGATACGCAGTATTTT. It is translated as CASSEGAGGPRRADTQYF.

The chain couples TRBV6-5 to TRBJ2-4; D perhaps matches TRBD2 (5 bases). The germline gives CDR1 MNHEY, CDR2 SVGAGI. V dropped 4 bases and J dropped 0 bases, with 13 bases sitting between them. The CDR3 has 16 residues. The CDR3 coding sequence is TGTGCCAGCAGTTCTGCCGGGGTGTTAGCCAAAAACATTCAGTACTTC. This codes for CASSSAGVLAKNIQYF.

J is TRBJ2-7 and V is TRBV27, with a tentative D call TRBD1 (6 bases). Germline CDR1 is MNHEY and CDR2 is SMNVEV (reference sequence). V was pared by 6 bases and J by 0 bases, with 15 bases between. The CDR3 is 15 amino acids. CDR3 sequence reads: CASSPTGLSSYEQYF. The CDR3 DNA follows: TGTGCCAGCAGCCCTACAGGGCTTAGCTCCTACGAGCAGTACTTC.

V and J are TRBV7-9 and TRBJ2-3, with TRBD1 identical over 7 bases. Germline values: CDR1 SEHNR, CDR2 FQNEAQ (reference sequence). This CDR3 is built from 15 residues. With V trimmed by 5 bases and J by 3 bases, 8 bases remained unmatched. This CDR3 reads CASSQTGLRTDTQYF. The CDR3 DNA reads as TGTGCCAGCAGCCAGACAGGGCTTAGGACAGATACGCAGTATTTT.

The chain uses TRBV23-1 and TRBJ1-5; D ambiguous. TRBV23-1 is known as an ORF, though its function is uncertain. The V end was cut by 0 bases, the J end by 0 bases, with 6 bases between. The CDR3 is 15 amino acids. CDR3 nucleotide sequence: TGCGCCAGCAGTCAATCGCGGGATAGCAATCAGCCCCAGCATTTT. Its translation: CASSQSRDSNQPQHF.

The chain employs TRBV9 and TRBJ1-2; no firm D call. The CDR3 is 14 amino acids. Trimming took 2 bases from V and 5 from J, leaving 13 bases between them. Germline loops: CDR1 SGDLS, CDR2 YYNGEE. The CDR3, as DNA: TGTGCCAGCAGCGTGGATGCCAACGGGTATGGCTACACCTTC. This sequence encodes CASSVDANGYGYTF.

The chain links TRBV5-6 to TRBJ2-7; 9 bases map to TRBD2. CDR3 length equals 15 residues. The V and J ends lost 3 bases and 0 bases, in that order; junction bases with no gene match: 4. The germline CDR1 and CDR2 sequences are SGHDT and YYEEEE. The CDR3 loop reads CASSYGLASSYEQYF. CDR3 bases: TGTGCCAGCAGCTACGGACTAGCGTCCTCCTACGAGCAGTACTTC.

The chain couples TRBV9 to TRBJ1-1; possibly TRBD1 for D (5 bases). CDR3 length equals 13 residues. V was clipped by 0 bases and J by 8 bases, with 11 bases between them. The germline V gene encodes CDR1 SGDLS and CDR2 YYNGEE. DNA for the CDR3: TGTGCCAGCAGCGTAGCAGGGTCGGCAGAAGCTTTCTTT. It is translated as CASSVAGSAEAFF.

CDR3 protein: CASSPSGGDTEAFF. CDR3 bases: TGTGCCAGCTCACCAAGCGGGGGGGACACTGAAGCTTTCTTT. The chain carries TRBV18 and TRBJ1-1, with D perhaps matching TRBD1 (5 bases). V dropped 2 bases and J dropped 3 bases, with 10 bases sitting between them. This CDR3 is 14 amino acids long. Germline CDR1 reads KGHSH; CDR2 reads LQKENI. The whole variable domain, filled in from reference TRBV18 and TRBJ1-1, reads NAGVMQNPRHLVRRRGQEARLRCSPMKGHSHVYWYRQLPEEGLKFMVYLQKENIIDESGMPKERFSAEFPKEGPSILRIQQVVRGDSAAYFCASSPSGGDTEAFFGQGTRLTVV.

This clone showed up just a few times. The chain uses TRBV11-2 and TRBJ2-7, with 7 bases aligning to TRBD1. V shed 4 bases and J 5 bases; nucleotides not matched to a gene: 8. The CDR3 covers 14 residues. Germline V gene data show CDR1 as SGHAT and CDR2 as FQNNGV. The CDR3 DNA is TGTGCCAGCAGCTCTTACAGGGGACCGGACGAGCAGTACTTC. Protein: CASSSYRGPDEQYF.

The rearrangement links TRBV28 to TRBJ2-7, with 8 positions matching TRBD2. This CDR3 is 14 amino acids long. Germline trimming cut 7 bases from V and 0 bases from J; bases unmatched to any gene: 5. From germline, CDR1 is MDHEN and CDR2 SYDVKM. The CDR3 loop reads CASNPSGPSYEQYF. In DNA form, the CDR3 reads TGTGCCAGCAACCCTAGCGGGCCCTCCTACGAGCAGTACTTC.

This clone was found once. This chain joins TRBV9 and TRBJ1-2; D is unclear. V was shortened by 0 bases and J by 4 bases, with 13 bases between the two germline ends. In germline, CDR1 is SGDLS, CDR2 YYNGEE. The CDR3 extends over 15 amino acids. Written as DNA, the CDR3 is TGTGCCAGCAGCGTAGCCGTAGGACTGTTCTATGGCTACACCTTC. Its protein is CASSVAVGLFYGYTF. Complete variable domain (other parts from reference TRBV9 and TRBJ1-2): DSGVTQTPKHLITATGQRVTLRCSPRSGDLSVYWYQQSLDQGLQFLIQYYNGEERAKGNILERFSAQQFPDLHSELNLSSLELGDSALYFCASSVAVGLFYGYTFGSGTRLTVV.

J is TRBJ2-3 and V is TRBV2; the D gene is possibly TRBD2 (6 bases). Per germline, CDR1 SNHLY and CDR2 FYNNEI. V dropped 6 bases and J dropped 3 bases, with 16 bases sitting between them. The CDR3 covers 15 residues. For the CDR3, the DNA is TGTGCCAGCAGCCCAGGGACTGTTCTGACAGATACGCAGTATTTT. This encodes CASSPGTVLTDTQYF.

This clone was observed a few times. The chain couples TRBV6-1 to TRBJ2-5; 9 nucleotides match TRBD1. CDR1 and CDR2 from the germline V gene are MNHNS and SASEGT. The CDR3 is 13 residues long. V shed 7 bases and J 3 bases; nucleotides not matched to a gene: 3. The CDR3 sequence is CASNRQGEETQYF. The CDR3 DNA reads TGTGCCAGCAATCGACAGGGGGAAGAGACCCAGTACTTC.

This clone is a singleton in its sample. The chain carries TRBV4-2 and TRBJ2-3; D possibly corresponds to TRBD1 (6 bases). Germline lookup yields CDR1 LGHNA and CDR2 YNFKEQ. V lost 0 bases and J 0 bases, leaving 13 bases between the germline ends. The CDR3 has 17 residues. The CDR3 bases are TGTGCCAGCAGCCAAGACCGCGGACAGTACAGCACAGATACGCAGTATTTT. Protein product: CASSQDRGQYSTDTQYF.

In this sample, this clone turned up once. The DNA for the CDR3 is TGTGCCAGCAGCTACGATAGCCGCGGGACAGGGAATGGGTCCCAGCATTTT. It specifies CASSYDSRGTGNGSQHF. This chain connects TRBV11-1 to TRBJ1-5; 9 bases fit TRBD1. The junction had 18 bases not matched to a gene; V was cut back by 4 bases and J by 11 bases. Germline values: CDR1 SGHAT, CDR2 FQDESV (reference sequence). The CDR3 length is 17 residues.

This clone was seen a single time. The genes are TRBV7-2 and TRBJ2-3; 8 bases align to TRBD2. CDR3 length: 17 amino acids. Germline CDR1 and CDR2: SGHTA and FQGNSA. V shed 1 base, J shed 3 bases, and the junction held 9 bases outside the gene matches. For the CDR3, the DNA is TGTGCCAGCAGCTTAGGTACTAGCGGTGGTTGGACAGATACGCAGTATTTT. This translates into CASSLGTSGGWTDTQYF.

This chain connects TRBV19 to TRBJ2-3, with 10 bases that match TRBD2. The J segment lost 0 bases and the V segment lost 3 bases, leaving 9 bases of the junction unmatched. From germline, CDR1 is LNHDA and CDR2 SQIVND (reference sequence). The CDR3 is 18 amino acids. Here the CDR3 DNA reads TGTGCCAGTAGTATTAGGTCTAGCGGGAGAGCTAGCACAGATACGCAGTATTTT. This gives the protein CASSIRSSGRASTDTQYF.

The sample holds a few counts of this clone. V gene TRBV12-2 combines with J gene TRBJ2-2; TRBD2, as called in the table, went unchecked against the DNA. TRBV12-2 is a recognized pseudogene. The length of the CDR3 is 20 residues. The CDR3 is CASRLDVLYRGGANAGELFF. The CDR3 DNA follows: TGTGCAAGTCGCTTAGACGTCCTTTACCGCGGGGGGGCAAACGCCGGGGAGCTGTTTTTT.

This chain links TRBV6-5 with TRBJ2-7, with TRBD1 as a possible D gene (6 bases). The ends were cut back, 6 bases at V and 4 bases at J, with 16 bases in the middle. Germline V gene sequence: CDR1 MNHEY, CDR2 SVGAGI. The CDR3 is 14 residues long. The DNA of the CDR3 is TGTGCCAGCAGACACAGGGAAGGTCCGTACGAGCAGTACTTC. This gives the protein CASRHREGPYEQYF.

V gene TRBV7-2 combines with J gene TRBJ1-2, with a tentative D call TRBD1 (6 bases). The V gene lost 2 bases and the J gene lost 4 bases, with 17 bases spanning the gap. The CDR3 is 16 residues long. CDR1 is SGHTA and CDR2 is FQGNSA in the germline V gene. CDR3 protein: CASSLSPTGLGYGYTF. The CDR3 DNA follows: TGTGCCAGCAGCTTAAGTCCCACAGGGCTCGGCTATGGCTACACCTTC.